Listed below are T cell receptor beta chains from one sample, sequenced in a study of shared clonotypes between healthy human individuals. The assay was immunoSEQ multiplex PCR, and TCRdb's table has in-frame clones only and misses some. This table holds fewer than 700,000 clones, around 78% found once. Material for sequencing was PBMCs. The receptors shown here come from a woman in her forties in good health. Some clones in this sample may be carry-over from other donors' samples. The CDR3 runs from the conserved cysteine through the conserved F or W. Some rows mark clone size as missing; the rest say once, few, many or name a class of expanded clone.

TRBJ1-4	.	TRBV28	CASSFSPGTGGEKLFF
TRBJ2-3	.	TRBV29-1	CSVAPRLAGGGDTQYF
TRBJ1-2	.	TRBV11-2	CASSLEGYGYTF
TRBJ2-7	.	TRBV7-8	CASSLGQGTREQYF
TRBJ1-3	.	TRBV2	CASSADQGPFSGNTIYF
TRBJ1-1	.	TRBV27	CASSPFRERTEAFF
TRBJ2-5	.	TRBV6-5	CASANGGQETQYF
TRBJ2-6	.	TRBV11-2	CASSSSWTVSPMGANVLTF
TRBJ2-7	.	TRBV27	CASSSRQGARAIANF
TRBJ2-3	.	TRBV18	CASSPGLAGPTDTQYF
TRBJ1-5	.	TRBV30	CAWGPNGGSQHF
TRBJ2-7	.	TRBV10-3	CAISLGLGHYEQYF
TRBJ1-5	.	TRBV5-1	CASSPGAFDQPQHF
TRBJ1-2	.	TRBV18	CASSQSRVGANYGYTF
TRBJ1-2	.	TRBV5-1	CASSEEGQNGYTF
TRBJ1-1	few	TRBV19	CASSTGGRVNAFF
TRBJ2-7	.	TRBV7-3	CASSAQPGGYDEQYF
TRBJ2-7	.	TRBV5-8	CASSLKHRPYEQYF
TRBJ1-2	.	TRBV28	CASSIALGGRFGYTF
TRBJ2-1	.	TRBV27	CASSLSMDHYNEQFF
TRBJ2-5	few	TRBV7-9	CGEWSGETQYF
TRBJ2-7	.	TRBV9	CASSLSWGYEQYF
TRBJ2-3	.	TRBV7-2	CASSRGLAVAGDTQYF
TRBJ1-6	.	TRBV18	CASSLDRAEGSPLHF
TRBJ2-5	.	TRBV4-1	CASSRAQGEETQYF
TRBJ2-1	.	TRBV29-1	CSVEGRLEGYGYNEQFF
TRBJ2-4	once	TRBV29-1	CSVGRTEKNIQYF
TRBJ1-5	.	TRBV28	CASSFSRVISNQPQHF
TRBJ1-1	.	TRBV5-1	CASSLQGISTEAFF
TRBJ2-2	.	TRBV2	CASSVARLANTGELFF
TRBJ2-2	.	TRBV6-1	CASIPRNSNTGELFF
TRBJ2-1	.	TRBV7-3	CASSLVRDRVKFF
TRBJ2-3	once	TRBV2	CASSDGVDTQYF
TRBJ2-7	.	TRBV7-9	CASSSWENYEQYF
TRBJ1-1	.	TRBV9	CASSVGNIRNTEAFF
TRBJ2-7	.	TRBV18	CASSPGLAGVHEQYF
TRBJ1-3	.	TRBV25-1	CASRDSSGNTIYF
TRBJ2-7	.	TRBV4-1	CASSQEEGFGYEQYF
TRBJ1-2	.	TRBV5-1	CASRTAEAGYTF
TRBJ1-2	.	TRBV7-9	CASSLGTGGPGAF
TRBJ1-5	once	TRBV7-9	CASSLGPGDPSNQPQHF
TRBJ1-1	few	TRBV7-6	CASSLAPGTGGEAFF
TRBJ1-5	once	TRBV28	CASSWNRDRYQPQHF
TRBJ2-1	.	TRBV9	CASSVVGGEQFF
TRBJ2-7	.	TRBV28	CASSPPTSRGREQYF
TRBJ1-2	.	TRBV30	CAWTDRGGLGYTF
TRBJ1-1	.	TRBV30	CAVRGLVTEAFF